This TCR beta chain is drawn from a study of blood T cell repertoires in COVID-19. About the study: PBMCs, B-cell-depleted T cells, or T cells provided the cDNA or gDNA that made up the material.

How the authors handled the data: How many nucleated cells were present was estimated from reference gene primer amplification. Profiled with immunoSEQ multiplex PCR; TCRdb holds only in-frame clones, not every one. The V and J calls and the clone size are those of that table, but D and trimming were determined from the DNA. The sample lists hundreds of thousands of clones; about 92% were seen once. Cohorts were based on clinical histories the participants reported. The study counted Cohort 3 donors as recovered given two negative PCRs, clearance, or symptom resolution. Germline CDR1 is MNHEY and CDR2 is SMNVEV (reference sequence). V was clipped by 7 bases and J by 8 bases; unmatched bases: 8. This CDR3 has 14 residues. This clone came up a few times.

Specimen: PBMCs or T cells enriched from blood (not recorded which). The chain couples TRBV27 to TRBJ1-6, with TRBD1 identical over 7 bases. This clonotype was obtained from a man between 60 and 75 years old who had recovered from COVID-19. This chain's CDR3 is CASTATGQYSPLHF. The CDR3 DNA reads TGTGCCAGCACGGCGACAGGGCAATATTCACCCCTCCACTTT.